This is a list of T cell receptor beta chains from one sample in a study of shared clonotypes between healthy human individuals. Some clones are missing from TCRdb's copy, which holds only in-frame ones; the method was immunoSEQ multiplex PCR. The data hold 2,500,000 or so clones, with roughly 93% observed a single time. The sequenced sample consisted of naive CD4+ T cells from PBMCs. The receptors shown here come from a young man in good health. Some clones in this sample may be carry-over from other donors' samples. Both conserved end residues are part of each CDR3. D genes are given only for firm matches. Some rows have no size entry. The others give once, few or many, or a class for an expanded clone.

>-|TRBJ1-2|-|TRBV28
CAIQDSNYGYTF
TGTGCCATCCAGGATTCTAACTATGGCTACACCTTC
>TRBD2|TRBJ2-7|-|TRBV10-3
CATLDAAGAYEQYF
TGTGCCACCCTAGACGCAGCGGGGGCCTACGAGCAGTACTTC
>-|TRBJ1-4|-|TRBV5-1
CASSLGQTANEKLFF
TGCGCCAGCAGCTTGGGTCAGACAGCTAATGAAAAACTGTTTTTT
>-|TRBJ2-5|-|TRBV20-1
CSALKDTQYF
TGCAGTGCTCTTAAGGACACCCAGTACTTC
>TRBD2|TRBJ2-1|-|TRBV7-6
CASSPQLAGGEVYNEQFF
TGTGCCAGCAGCCCTCAACTAGCGGGAGGAGAGGTTTACAATGAGCAGTTCTTC
>-|TRBJ1-2|-|TRBV5-1
CASSLEMNYGYTF
TGCGCCAGCAGCTTGGAAATGAACTATGGCTACACCTTC
>-|TRBJ1-2|-|TRBV10-3
CAISETGNYGYTF
TGTGCCATCAGTGAGACAGGGAACTATGGCTACACCTTC
>-|TRBJ2-7|-|TRBV28
CASSLILYEQYF
TGTGCCAGCAGTTTAATCCTTTACGAGCAGTACTTC
>-|TRBJ2-1|-|TRBV28
CASSSGTTINEQFF
TGTGCCAGCAGTTCCGGGACAACAATCAATGAGCAGTTCTTC
>TRBD1|TRBJ2-7|-|TRBV6-5
CASSYQRTGEGYEQYF
TGTGCCAGCAGTTACCAGCGGACAGGGGAAGGCTACGAGCAGTACTTC
>-|TRBJ1-2|-|TRBV21-1
CASSSLDRDTYGYTF
TGTGCCAGCAGCAGCTTAGACAGGGATACCTATGGCTACACCTTC
>TRBD1|TRBJ1-1|-|TRBV5-1
CASSLEDRATEAFF
TGCGCCAGCAGCTTGGAGGACAGGGCCACTGAAGCTTTCTTT
>-|TRBJ1-2|-|TRBV7-2
CASSLVGTEPTSNYGYTF
TGTGCCAGCAGCTTAGTTGGAACGGAACCCACCTCTAACTATGGCTACACCTTC
>-|TRBJ1-5|few|TRBV30
CAWGRVGNQPQHF
TGTGCCTGGGGCAGGGTTGGCAATCAGCCCCAGCATTTT
>TRBD2|TRBJ2-2|-|TRBV28
CAGTSGRAANTGELFF
TGTGCCGGTACTAGCGGGAGGGCCGCGAACACCGGGGAGCTGTTTTTT
>-|TRBJ2-1|-|TRBV5-1
CASSPSASYNEQFF
TGCGCCAGCAGCCCGAGCGCCTCCTACAATGAGCAGTTCTTC
>-|TRBJ1-1|-|TRBV5-1
CASSFLPGMNTEAFF
TGCGCCAGCAGCTTTTTACCCGGCATGAACACTGAAGCTTTCTTT
>TRBD2|TRBJ2-3|-|TRBV6-1
CASRRTSGSTDTQYF
TGTGCCAGCAGAAGGACTAGCGGGAGCACAGATACGCAGTATTTT
>-|TRBJ2-1|-|TRBV29-1
CSVALGGFYNEQFF
TGCAGCGTTGCGCTCGGAGGGTTCTACAATGAGCAGTTCTTC
>-|TRBJ1-1|few|TRBV28
CATWGRLNTEAFF
TGTGCCACCTGGGGACGGCTGAACACTGAAGCTTTCTTT
>-|TRBJ1-2|-|TRBV11-2
CASSATGRYYGYTF
TGTGCCAGCAGCGCCACGGGACGGTACTATGGCTACACCTTC
>-|TRBJ1-1|few|TRBV2
CASSEATRAFF
TGTGCCAGCAGTGAAGCGACGAGAGCTTTCTTT
>TRBD2|TRBJ2-7|few|TRBV5-1
CASSLGTSGSYEQYF
TGCGCCAGCAGCTTAGGGACTAGCGGGTCCTACGAGCAGTACTTC
>-|TRBJ1-1|-|TRBV19
CASSITAGEATEAFF
TGTGCCAGTAGTATCACGGCGGGGGAGGCCACTGAAGCTTTCTTT
>TRBD1|TRBJ1-4|-|TRBV6-5
CASRTHRGGKLFF
TGTGCCAGCAGGACGCACAGGGGGGGGAAACTGTTTTTT
>-|TRBJ2-1|once|TRBV7-9
CASSLRTRPSSYNEQFF
TGTGCCAGCAGCTTACGCACTCGCCCAAGCTCCTACAATGAGCAGTTCTTC